This section outlines one TCR beta chain sequence together with its context. Its target is not known. Per the study methods: Sample-level TCR yields exhibited a median of roughly 96,000, with a range of roughly 20,000 to 750,000. MiXCR, applied by TCRdb to the RACE reads, yields one record per CDR3 protein. TCRdb, rather than the study authors, made the V and J calls. This table has roughly 72,000 distinct CDR3 sequences, 10% appearing once. The entry originates in a study of human T cells and chemical hapten exposure. Study-level findings and limits: Patch test score rose with PT1 expanded TCRs, significant at 8, 16, 32, not 4.

Time point reported: patch test 1, 2 weeks after DPC sensitization. Treatment here: therapeutic diphenylcyclopropenone sensitization with weekly scalp DPC. The receptor comes from a woman aged 45-60 years with alopecia areata. Some clones in this sample may be carry-over from other donors' samples. The sample was whole blood, taken in connection with sensitization to the hapten diphenylcyclopropenone (DPC).

This CDR3 is CASSLVGGLGAFF. CDR3 coding DNA: TGTGCCAGCAGTTTGGTAGGGGGGCTGGGAGCTTTCTTT. The rearrangement uses TRBV28 and TRBJ1-1; the D gene is possibly TRBD1 (6 bases). This CDR3 region has 13 residues. V was trimmed by 3 bases and J by 10 bases, leaving 15 bases between them. Germline CDR1 is MDHEN and CDR2 is SYDVKM.